The text below deals with one TCR beta chain. This entry belongs to a study of blood T cell repertoires in COVID-19. In the study overall: Acute-phase and convalescent COVID-19 samples originated in the United States, Italy and Spain. PBMCs, B-cell-depleted T cells, or T cells were the source of the cDNA or gDNA that made up the material.

Seattle patients were enrolled during active infection and followed longitudinally. The germline V gene encodes CDR1 MNHEY and CDR2 SMNVEV (reference sequence). V shed 1 base and J 2 bases; nucleotides not matched to a gene: 12. The CDR3 is 20 amino acids. In the source study's methods: For nucleated cells, counts were estimated from reference gene primer amplification. The data were produced by immunoSEQ multiplex PCR, yet TCRdb's version contains in-frame clones alone and is incomplete. The DNA gave D and trimming, while V, J and clone size come from that table. The top ten hold more than 7% of the sample, which has about 160,000 clones, less than 85% seen once.

This clonotype was sampled from a woman aged 55-69 years with COVID-19, enrolled during active disease. Sequencing was performed on peripheral blood. The rearrangement links TRBV27 to TRBJ1-6; 9 nucleotides line up with TRBD1. CDR3 loop: CASSLYRSGTGSPYNSPLHF. CDR3 DNA sequence: TGTGCCAGCAGTTTATACCGCTCCGGGACAGGGTCCCCCTATAATTCACCCCTCCACTTT.